The clone carrying this T cell receptor (beta chain) appeared many times. The CDR3 runs 16 residues. J was trimmed by 4 bases and V by 6 bases; bases with no gene match: 11. The source of the sample is a study of T cells in Graves' hyperthyroidism and ophthalmopathy. RNA transcripts provided the source from which TCR beta CDR3 regions were amplified. RT-PCR in the first round (using the HTBI primer set) targeted the TCR CDR3. MiXCR, run by TCRdb on the multiplex PCR reads, gives a single entry per CDR3 protein. This table has 500,000 to 750,000 distinct CDR3 sequences, around a sixth appearing once. The sequencing input was blood. This clonotype originated in a woman aged 25 to 39 with Graves' hyperthyroidism. The chain combines TRBV12-3 or TRBV12-4 with TRBJ2-1; TRBD2 agrees at 8 bases. CDR3 DNA: TGTGCCAGCAGCCGAGATGTAGCGGGAAAATACAATGAGCAGTTCTTC. This encodes CASSRDVAGKYNEQFF.